Listed below are T cell receptor beta chains from one sample, sequenced in a study of human T cells and chemical hapten exposure. MiXCR was run by TCRdb on the RACE reads, yielding one entry per CDR3 protein. Among roughly 200,000 distinct CDR3 sequences listed, about 20% were seen once. Source: whole blood, taken in connection with sensitization to the hapten diphenylcyclopropenone (DPC). All receptors come from a woman between 45 and 60 years old with alopecia areata. Some clones in this sample may be carry-over from other donors' samples. Each CDR3 is given with its conserved first and last residue. Each record gives: CDR3 DNA, CDR3 protein, D gene, V gene, J gene, clone size. A D gene is named only where the DNA matches it firmly. The size field is filled for only some rows; it gives once, few, many or a size class.

TGCGCCAGCAGCTTGGAATCCAGCTCCTACAATGAGCAGTTCTTC	CASSLESSSYNEQFF	NA	TRBV5-1	TRBJ2-1	few
TGTGCCAGCTCACCACCGACACCTTACGAGCAGTACTTC	CASSPPTPYEQYF	NA	TRBV18	TRBJ2-7	NA
TGTGCCAGCAGTCTTGCTACGACCAGGGAGCTGTTTTTT	CASSLATTRELFF	NA	TRBV6-1	TRBJ2-2	NA
TGTGCCAGTACAGGGGGCGCGGGCACTGAAGCTTTCTTT	CASTGGAGTEAFF	TRBD1	TRBV6-5	TRBJ1-1	few
TGTGCCAGCACCGAACACCGACCCGTCTCCTACGAGCAGTACTTC	CASTEHRPVSYEQYF	NA	TRBV6-1	TRBJ2-7	NA
TGTGCCAGCAGCCGAAAAGGTCCGAACACTGAAGCTTTCTTT	CASSRKGPNTEAFF	NA	TRBV3-1	TRBJ1-1	NA
TGTGCCAGCAGCAGGAGACTCGGCGGGGAGCTGTTTTTT	CASSRRLGGELFF	NA	TRBV9	TRBJ2-2	few
TGTGCCAGCAGCGCCAGGGACAGGGCCACCGGGGAGCTGTTTTTT	CASSARDRATGELFF	TRBD1	TRBV7-8	TRBJ2-2	many
TGTGCCAGCAGTTATGGACCTGAAGCTTTCTTT	CASSYGPEAFF	NA	TRBV6-5	TRBJ1-1	many
TGCAGTGCAGAACTAGCGCCGCAAGAGACCCAGTACTTC	CSAELAPQETQYF	TRBD2	TRBV20-1	TRBJ2-5	few
TGCGCCAGCAGTGGATCTGGACAGGGCTACAATGAGCAGTTCTTC	CASSGSGQGYNEQFF	TRBD1	TRBV10-1	TRBJ2-1	NA
TGCAGTGCTACTCCTAACTACGAGCAGTACTTC	CSATPNYEQYF	NA	TRBV20-1	TRBJ2-7	NA
TGTGCTAGTGGTTCGACTTTCCTCCAGCCTAGGTACGAGCAGTACTTC	CASGSTFLQPRYEQYF	NA	TRBV12-5	TRBJ2-7	few
TGTGCCAGCAGCCGGGACTGGATTAACACCGGGGAGCTGTTTTTT	CASSRDWINTGELFF	NA	TRBV7-2	TRBJ2-2	NA
TGTGCCTGGAGCCCCCGGGGGGTGAGGACTGAAGCTTTCTTT	CAWSPRGVRTEAFF	NA	TRBV30	TRBJ1-1	few
TGTGCCATCAGTGATTTAACCTACGAGCAGTACTTC	CAISDLTYEQYF	NA	TRBV10-3	TRBJ2-7	few
TGTGCCTGGAGCTCTGGGGGAACTGAAGCTTTCTTT	CAWSSGGTEAFF	NA	TRBV30	TRBJ1-1	NA
TGTGCCAGCAGCCTATTACAGGGAACAGATACGCAGTATTTT	CASSLLQGTDTQYF	NA	TRBV11-2	TRBJ2-3	NA
TGCGCCAGCAGCTGGGGACAGGGAGACACTGAAGCTTTCTTT	CASSWGQGDTEAFF	TRBD1	TRBV5-1	TRBJ1-1	few
TGTGCCAGCATGGGGGGCTACCAAGAGACCCAGTACTTC	CASMGGYQETQYF	NA	TRBV12-3/TRBV12-4	TRBJ2-5	NA
TGCAGCGTACCCCAGGGGGCGGGGCAGTACTTC	CSVPQGAGQYF	TRBD1	TRBV29-1	TRBJ2-7	few
TGCAGTGCCGCCGGGATCACCCCCTACAATGAGCAGTTCTTC	CSAAGITPYNEQFF	NA	TRBV20-1	TRBJ2-1	NA
TGCAGCGTTGATTCGGATGGGGCATATGGCTACACCTTC	CSVDSDGAYGYTF	NA	TRBV29-1	TRBJ1-2	NA
TGCAGCGGACGACTGGGTGATACGCAGTATTTT	CSGRLGDTQYF	NA	TRBV29-1	TRBJ2-3	NA
TGCAGCGCTCTAGACAGGATTAACACCGGGGAGCTGTTTTTT	CSALDRINTGELFF	NA	TRBV29-1	TRBJ2-2	NA
TGCAGTGCTACCCCCGCCGCCGGGTACGAGCAGTACTTC	CSATPAAGYEQYF	NA	TRBV20-1	TRBJ2-7	NA
TGTGCCAGCAGCTTGGTCGCAGGGTCGGGCTTGAGAGTCAAAAACATTCAGTACTTC	CASSLVAGSGLRVKNIQYF	NA	TRBV5-6	TRBJ2-4	few
TGCAGTGCCGGGGGGCTAGCGGGTGGTTCGGGCGAGCAGTACTTC	CSAGGLAGGSGEQYF	TRBD2	TRBV20-1	TRBJ2-7	NA
TGTGCCAGCAGTTTAGGGGCACCTAATGAAAAACTGTTTTTT	CASSLGAPNEKLFF	NA	TRBV12-3/TRBV12-4	TRBJ1-4	NA
TGTGCCAGCAGCTACGTTCCGACTGAGCAGTACTTC	CASSYVPTEQYF	NA	TRBV7-8	TRBJ2-7	few
TGCAGTGCTAGAGACCCCTACCCTCTAGCGGGAGGAGATACGCAGTATTTT	CSARDPYPLAGGDTQYF	TRBD2	TRBV20-1	TRBJ2-3	NA
TGTGCCAGCGAGCGGATCTACACTCACCCCACAGATACGCAGTATTTT	CASERIYTHPTDTQYF	NA	TRBV5-6	TRBJ2-3	few
TGTGCCACCAGTCAGCCCGGAGGAACCGGGGAGCTGTTTTTT	CATSQPGGTGELFF	NA	TRBV24-1	TRBJ2-2	many
TGTGCCAGCAGCTCGGCAGGGATTGAAAAACTGTTTTTT	CASSSAGIEKLFF	NA	TRBV7-9	TRBJ1-4	few
TGTGCCACCAGCAGACAGCTCCCCTCTCACAATGAGCAGTTCTTC	CATSRQLPSHNEQFF	NA	TRBV15	TRBJ2-1	few
TGTGCCAGCAGCCCTAGGGGGAGGGCAGGAGATACGCAGTATTTT	CASSPRGRAGDTQYF	NA	TRBV3-1	TRBJ2-3	NA
TGTGCCAGCAGTACGGACAGGGACAGTGAAGCTTTCTTT	CASSTDRDSEAFF	TRBD1	TRBV6-1	TRBJ1-1	few
TGTGCCAGCAGTCCACAGGGTTGGGGGAGTGGTGGCTACACCTTC	CASSPQGWGSGGYTF	NA	TRBV27	TRBJ1-2	NA
TGCAGTGCTAGGGAAACCGGGTCTCAAGGACGTGAGCAGTTCTTC	CSARETGSQGREQFF	NA	TRBV20-1	TRBJ2-1	few
TGTGCCAGCAGTTACTCGGGAGGGAACACCGGGGAGCTGTTTTTT	CASSYSGGNTGELFF	NA	TRBV6-5	TRBJ2-2	NA
TGCAGCGTTGAAGATCCGGGGAGAGATACGCAGTATTTT	CSVEDPGRDTQYF	NA	TRBV29-1	TRBJ2-3	many
TGTGCCAGTAGCCGAGGGACTAGCGGGAGACTTGAGCAGTTCTTC	CASSRGTSGRLEQFF	TRBD2	TRBV19	TRBJ2-1	many
TGCAGCGTTGAAATGAGGAGGGGTTTTGAAGAGACCCAGTACTTC	CSVEMRRGFEETQYF	NA	TRBV29-1	TRBJ2-5	NA
TGTGCCAGCAGCACGAGAGGGGGCACAGGGAGGGGGCATGGGGCCATGAACACTGAAGCTTTCTTT	CASSTRGGTGRGHGAMNTEAFF	TRBD1	TRBV7-8	TRBJ1-1	NA
TGTGCCAGCGTACTCAGGGAGGTGACAGATACGCAGTATTTT	CASVLREVTDTQYF	NA	TRBV7-2	TRBJ2-3	few
TGTGCCAGCAGTCAGTCGGACAGTAGGAATTCACCCCTCCACTTT	CASSQSDSRNSPLHF	NA	TRBV2	TRBJ1-6	many
TGTGCCAGCAGCTTAGGAGTCCAGCCCCTCAATCAGCCCCAGCATTTT	CASSLGVQPLNQPQHF	NA	TRBV7-3	TRBJ1-5	many
TGTGCCAGCAGCACACAGGGCAGGGAGACCCAGTACTTC	CASSTQGRETQYF	NA	TRBV27	TRBJ2-5	few
TGCAGTGCTAGGGAGGCCGGGGCCAACGTCCTGACTTTC	CSAREAGANVLTF	NA	TRBV20-1	TRBJ2-6	NA
TGCGCCAGCAGCTTAGACCTCCCGAGTGGAGATACGCAGTATTTT	CASSLDLPSGDTQYF	NA	TRBV5-1	TRBJ2-3	few
TGCAGCGTTACAGAGACAGGGGGCTCCGGCTACACCTTC	CSVTETGGSGYTF	TRBD1	TRBV29-1	TRBJ1-2	few